A selection of T cell receptor beta chains follows, all from one sample in a study of spatial heterogeneity in lung cancer. TCRdb passed the 5' RACE reads through MiXCR, listing each CDR3 protein once. The table records about 23,000 distinct CDR3 sequences, about 4.7% of them present only once. This material consisted of PBMCs, taken at surgery. These receptor sequences come from a male donor with early-stage non-small cell lung cancer. Both conserved end residues are part of each CDR3. D genes are given only for firm matches. A row's size may be missing; if present it is once, few, many or a size class.

j_call v_call d_call clone_size cdr3_nt cdr3_aa
TRBJ2-2 TRBV30 TRBD1 many TGTGCCTGGAACTGGGGACAGGGAATCGCCGGGGAGCTGTTTTTT CAWNWGQGIAGELFF
TRBJ2-3 TRBV29-1 - medium-sized TGCAGCGTTGAAGAACCTAGCACAGATACGCAGTATTTT CSVEEPSTDTQYF
TRBJ2-2 TRBV12-3/TRBV12-4 - many TGTGCCAGCAGTTTTACCCGGACCTGGAACACCGGGGAGCTGTTTTTT CASSFTRTWNTGELFF
TRBJ2-4 TRBV4-1 TRBD1 - TGCGCCAGCAGCCCACAAGCCGTGGGACAGGGACTATCGAAAAACATTCAGTACTTC CASSPQAVGQGLSKNIQYF
TRBJ1-2 TRBV5-5 - many TGTGCCAGCAGCTCCCAGGACGGGGTTTTAGGCGGCTACACCTTC CASSSQDGVLGGYTF
TRBJ2-3 TRBV29-1 TRBD2 many TGCAGCGTTGCCCCCCGAGCGGGAGGGACAGATACGCAGTATTTT CSVAPRAGGTDTQYF
TRBJ2-1 TRBV28 TRBD1 many TGTGCCAGCAGTGGATCAGACAGGGGCCCAAAGCAGTTCTTC CASSGSDRGPKQFF
TRBJ2-3 TRBV7-3 TRBD1 many TGTGCCAGCAGCTTGGGGACAGGGGGTAGCGGTACGCAGTATTTT CASSLGTGGSGTQYF
TRBJ2-5 TRBV10-3 - many TGTGCCACGCGGGAAATGGGAGAGACCCAGTACTTC CATREMGETQYF
TRBJ2-1 TRBV29-1 - many TGCAGCGTGGGACATGGTGGGAGGAACCGTGAGCAGTTCTTC CSVGHGGRNREQFF
TRBJ1-6 TRBV28 - few TGTGCCAGCACACCAAGCGTTGGTGATAATTCACCCCTCCACTTT CASTPSVGDNSPLHF
TRBJ2-6 TRBV9 TRBD1 - TGTGCCAGCAGCCATACTAACAGGGGGCGGGCCAACGTCCTGACTTTC CASSHTNRGRANVLTF
TRBJ2-7 TRBV28 TRBD1 many TGTGCCAGCAGTTTCACAGGGGGTTTCTACGAGCAGTACTTC CASSFTGGFYEQYF
TRBJ2-7 TRBV20-1 - - TGCAGTGCTAGTTCCGGGACGTCCACCTACGAGCAGTACTTC CSASSGTSTYEQYF
TRBJ2-5 TRBV29-1 - many TGCAGTCACGGGACAGTGGGGGGAGAGACCCAGTACTTC CSHGTVGGETQYF